This T cell receptor (gamma chain) was recovered during a study of Vδ1+ human thymocytes. Sequences come from RNA converted to cDNA by reverse transcription. Multiplex PCR used pooled V-gene forward primers and a constant-region reverse primer to amplify CDR3s. TCRdb re-analyzed the multiplex PCR reads via CATT. The repertoire consists of about 36,000 gamma-chain clones, with around 20% occurring once and the leading ten covering about 2%. General study points: Thymic TRG and TRD repertoires appeared highly polyclonal.

Trimming at V came to 0 bases and at J to 0 bases, leaving 10 bases not matched to a gene. The CDR3 length is 18 residues. In germline, CDR1 is VTNTFY, CDR2 YDVSTARD (reference sequence). On this clone: No antigen is known for it.

This chain uses TRGV3 with TRGJP2. The sequenced sample was Vdelta1+ gamma-delta thymocytes from the thymus. The subset was: FACS-sorted CD3+ TCRalphabeta- TCRVdelta1+ TCRVdelta2- thymocytes. The clonotype originates from a girl under three years old who had congenital heart surgery. The CDR3, as DNA: TGTGCCACCTGGGACAGGCTCCTTGGATATAGTAGTGATTGGATCAAGACGTTT. It specifies CATWDRLLGYSSDWIKTF.